The clone carrying this T cell receptor beta chain was found a few times. This specimen belongs to a study of T cell changes during pregnancy in multiple sclerosis. This table comes from immunoSEQ multiplex PCR, and its TCRdb copy is limited to in-frame clones, with some not included. In the table there are about 70,000 clones, 91% of which are singletons. The CDR3 has 13 amino acids. CDR1 is SGDLS, CDR2 YYNGEE, per germline. The V end lost 0 bases, the J end lost 9 bases, and 10 bases lay between the germline ends. The sequencing here drew on peripheral blood, taken in the first trimester of pregnancy. This receptor was identified in a female donor with multiple sclerosis, enrolled in a pregnancy study. The chain is built from TRBV9 and TRBJ2-4, with D possibly TRBD2 on 5 matching bases. The CDR3 loop is CASSVARESIQYF. Written as DNA, the CDR3 is TGTGCCAGCAGCGTAGCACGGGAAAGCATTCAGTACTTC.